This T cell receptor (beta chain) was found in a study of identical twins listed by TCRdb under 2016. Study-wide context: TCR alpha and beta repertoires from monozygotic twins, unrelated adults of various ages and cord blood were deep-sequenced to test whether fetal clonotypes persist. To rule out contamination, replicate twin experiments were performed at different times with different library preparation protocols. What the authors observed across the whole study: Invariant T cells such as MAIT and iNKT could partly confound zero-insertion analyses, though diverse VJ usage argued against this for most clonotypes. Fewer insertions were carried by abundant cord blood beta clonotypes, a similar but weaker trend appeared in young adult naive repertoires, and no such trend appeared in memory repertoires. A weaker excess of twin sharing was found in beta out-of-frame sequences because the signal-to-noise ratio was lowered by fewer shared sequences. In monozygotic twins, out-of-frame TCR alpha sharing was systematically underestimated by recombination models, although the models agreed with sharing between unrelated individuals. Conclusions relied on cross-sectional statistical analysis, since the same donors could not be followed over many years. Compared with coincidental sharing between unrelated individuals, out-of-frame TCR alpha sequences shared between twins had an excess of sequences with low generation probability.

Every donor was a healthy Caucasian. Of note for this clonotype: Its antigen is not yet known. It has no much larger one-base neighbor in the sample; base qualities were not kept.

The library was made by 5' RACE. The reads were generated on an Illumina HiSeq 2000. A universal primer binding site was added through template switching, and the final cDNA carried a unique molecular identifier so that TCR cDNA molecules could be counted accurately. Specific primers in the conserved constant-segment region were used to synthesize first-strand cDNA for the TCR alpha and beta chains. To control for contamination, each cDNA library was double barcoded with a SMART-Mk sample barcode plus Illumina barcodes. TruSeq adapter sequences and Illumina sample barcodes were added in two successive PCR steps. The TCR alpha and beta cDNA libraries were sequenced on the Illumina HiSeq platform using custom primers. In the authors' own workflow: MiGEC was used to process raw reads and extract unique molecular identifiers, and MiXCR was used to find CDR3 positions. Recombination models were inferred per individual with the repgenHMM and IGoR tools using an EM algorithm. The analysis of shared clonotypes was done with the tcR package in R, with sharing normalized by the product of cloneset sizes. To study raw recombination free of thymic and clonal selection effects, out-of-frame nonproductive sequences were analyzed. The raw public reads went through TCRdb reprocessing: fastp at Q25, MiXCR clone calling, in-frame beta chains kept. Under each unique CDR3 protein, matching rows form one entry showing the most common genes and DNA. The V and J calls reflect TCRdb's pipeline rather than the authors' work. The sample table shows 1.5 million or so distinct CDR3 sequences, and around 29% are seen once. The ten largest clones add up to roughly 0.3% of the sample.

As encoded in the germline V gene, CDR1 is KGHDR while CDR2 is SFDVKD. V lost 4 bases and J lost 3 bases; the stretch between them is 12 bases long. Counted from cysteine to phenylalanine, this CDR3 has 15 amino acids. Only the CDR3 part of the read is kept: 45 bases, read in frame from the first base. The source is a newborn girl in good health. The sample consisted of cord blood. The rearrangement combines TRBV24-1 with TRBJ1-5, with a weak D call of TRBD1 (6 bases match). The CDR3 loop reads CATSDRRDINQPQHF. In nucleotides, the sequence is TGTGCCACCAGTGACCGCCGGGACATCAATCAGCCCCAGCATTTT.